This TCR beta chain comes out of a study of T-cell memory formation after mild COVID-19. Findings and limits, study-wide: Pre-infection memory carried some responding clones, suggesting that cross-reactive memory joined.

5'RACE, which relied on constant-segment primers, yielded TCR alpha and TCR beta cDNA libraries carrying sample barcodes and UMIs. Using its own MiXCR run on the 5' RACE reads, TCRdb lists one record per CDR3 protein. Among 560,000 or so distinct CDR3 sequences, around 15% were seen once, and the ten largest hold approximately 8.1%. As regards this clonotype: Its antigen is as yet unknown.

The clonotype originates from an adult woman who had mild COVID-19 (a few samples of this study predate the infection). Cell type and time point are not known. The source material was PBMCs or a T cell subset sorted from them (not recorded which).

CDR3 region: CATSRDREESYGYTF. CDR3 in DNA: TGTGCCACCAGCAGAGACAGGGAGGAAAGCTATGGCTACACCTTC. The chain joins TRBV15 to TRBJ1-2; D might be TRBD1 (5 bases). The CDR3 contains 15 residues. The V gene's germline CDR1 is LNHNV and CDR2 YYDKDF (reference sequence). V was pared by 0 bases and J by 4 bases, with 12 bases between. Full variable domain (missing parts from reference TRBV15 and TRBJ1-2): DAMVIQNPRYQVTQFGKPVTLSCSQTLNHNVMYWYQQKSSQAPKLLFHYYDKDFNNEADTPDNFQSRRPNTSFCFLDIRSPGLGDTAMYLCATSRDREESYGYTFGSGTRLTVV.